This T cell receptor beta chain was identified during a study of T cell repertoires in cytomegalovirus infection. Study information: It can be stated that public TCR beta signatures indicated CMV infection as well as a matching HLA type. General study points: HLA-C-restricted CMV clonotypes gave the most frequent clonotype in two of eight donors. The cumulative frequency of public TCR beta families identified carriers of CMV plus the relevant HLA.

TCRdb reprocessed the reads with MiXCR, giving one entry per CDR3 protein. The sample has over 450,000 distinct CDR3 sequences; 10% to 12% are singletons. This clonotype was recorded at least ten times. The antigen remains undetermined. One junction end disagrees with the germline gene, perhaps due to a read error. CDR1 and CDR2 (germline): SGHTA, FQGNSA. The CDR3 runs 17 residues. The clonotype comes from a human donor in good health (CMV status not recorded). Some clones in this sample may be carry-over from other donors' samples. The rearrangement links TRBV7-2 to TRBJ2-5; 14 bases are a match to TRBD2. Sequencing was done on a sample of PBMCs. CDR3 residues: CASSLVRLAGGLETQYF. CDR3 in DNA: TGTGCCAGCAGTTTAGTCCGACTAGCGGGAGGGTTGGAGACCCAGTACTTC.